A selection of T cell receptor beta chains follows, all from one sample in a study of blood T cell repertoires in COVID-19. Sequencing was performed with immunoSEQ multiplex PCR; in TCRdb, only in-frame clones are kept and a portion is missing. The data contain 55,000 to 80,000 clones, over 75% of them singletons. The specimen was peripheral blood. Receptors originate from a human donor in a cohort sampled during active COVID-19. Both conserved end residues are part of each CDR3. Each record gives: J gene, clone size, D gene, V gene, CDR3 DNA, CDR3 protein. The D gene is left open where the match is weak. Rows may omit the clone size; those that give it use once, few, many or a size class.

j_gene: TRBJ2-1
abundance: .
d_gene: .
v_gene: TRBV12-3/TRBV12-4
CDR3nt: TGTGCCAGCAGCCCCGGTCCTGAGCAGTTCTTC
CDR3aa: CASSPGPEQFF

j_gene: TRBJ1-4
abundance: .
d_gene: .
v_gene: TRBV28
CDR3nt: TGTGCCAGCATGGGAGCAGCAACTAATGAAAAACTGTTTTTT
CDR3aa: CASMGAATNEKLFF

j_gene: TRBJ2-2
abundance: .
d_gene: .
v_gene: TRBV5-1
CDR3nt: TGCGCCAGCAGCTTGGAAGGGGGAATGTACACCGGGGAGCTGTTTTTT
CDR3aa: CASSLEGGMYTGELFF

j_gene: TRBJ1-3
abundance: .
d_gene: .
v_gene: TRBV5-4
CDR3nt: TGTGCCAGCAGCTTTAGGGGGTTCTCTGGAAACACCATATATTTT
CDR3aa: CASSFRGFSGNTIYF

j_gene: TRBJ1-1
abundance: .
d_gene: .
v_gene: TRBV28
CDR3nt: TGTGCCAGCCGTCACACTGAAGCTTTCTTT
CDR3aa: CASRHTEAFF

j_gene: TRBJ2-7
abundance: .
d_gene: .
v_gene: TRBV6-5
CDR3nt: TGTGCCAGCAGTCGCGGACAGTACTTCTCCTACGAGCAGTACTTC
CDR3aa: CASSRGQYFSYEQYF

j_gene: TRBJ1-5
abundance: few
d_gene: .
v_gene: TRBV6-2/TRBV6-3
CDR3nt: TGTGCCAGCAGTTACTCGTCGATCAGGGATCAGCCCCAGCATTTT
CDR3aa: CASSYSSIRDQPQHF

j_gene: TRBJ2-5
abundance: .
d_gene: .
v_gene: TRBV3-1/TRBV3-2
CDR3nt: TGTGCCAGCAGCCGGGACTTGGAGACCCAGTACTTC
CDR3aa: CASSRDLETQYF

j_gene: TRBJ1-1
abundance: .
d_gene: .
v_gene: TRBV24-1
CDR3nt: TGTGCCACCAGTGATTCCCGGACACGGCAAGCTTTCTTT
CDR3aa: CATSDSRTRQAFF

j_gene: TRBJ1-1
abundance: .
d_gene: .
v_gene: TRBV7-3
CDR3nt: TGTGCCAGCAGCCACTCGGTTGGGAACACTGAAGCTTTCTTT
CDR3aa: CASSHSVGNTEAFF

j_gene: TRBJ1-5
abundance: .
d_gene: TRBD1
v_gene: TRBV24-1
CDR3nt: TGTGCCACCAGTGATTCAAGACAGGGGGGGAGCAATCAGCCCCAGCATTTT
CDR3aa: CATSDSRQGGSNQPQHF